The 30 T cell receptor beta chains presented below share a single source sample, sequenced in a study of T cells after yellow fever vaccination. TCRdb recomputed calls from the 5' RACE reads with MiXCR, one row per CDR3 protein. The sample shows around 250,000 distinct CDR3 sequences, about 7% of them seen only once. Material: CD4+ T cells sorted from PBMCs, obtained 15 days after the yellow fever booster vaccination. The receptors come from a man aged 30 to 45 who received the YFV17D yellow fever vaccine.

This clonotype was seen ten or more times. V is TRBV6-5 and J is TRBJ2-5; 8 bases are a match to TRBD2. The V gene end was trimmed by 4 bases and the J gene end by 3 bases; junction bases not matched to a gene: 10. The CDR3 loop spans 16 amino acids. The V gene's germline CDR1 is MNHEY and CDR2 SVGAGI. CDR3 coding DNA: TGTGCCAGCAGTTCCATAGCGGGAAGCCGGAAAGAGACCCAGTACTTC. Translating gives CASSSIAGSRKETQYF.

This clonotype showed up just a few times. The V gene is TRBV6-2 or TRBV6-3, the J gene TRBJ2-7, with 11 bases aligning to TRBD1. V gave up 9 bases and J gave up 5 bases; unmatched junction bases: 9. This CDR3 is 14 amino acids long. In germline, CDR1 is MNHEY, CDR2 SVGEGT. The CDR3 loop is CASRPGQGVDEQYF. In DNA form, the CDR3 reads TGTGCCAGTCGTCCGGGACAGGGGGTTGACGAGCAGTACTTC.

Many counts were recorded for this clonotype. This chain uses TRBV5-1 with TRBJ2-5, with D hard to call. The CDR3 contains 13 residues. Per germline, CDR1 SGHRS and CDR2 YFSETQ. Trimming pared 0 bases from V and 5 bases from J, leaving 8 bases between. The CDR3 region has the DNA TGCGCCAGCAGCTTGGATGCGACCGAGACCCAGTACTTC. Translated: CASSLDATETQYF.

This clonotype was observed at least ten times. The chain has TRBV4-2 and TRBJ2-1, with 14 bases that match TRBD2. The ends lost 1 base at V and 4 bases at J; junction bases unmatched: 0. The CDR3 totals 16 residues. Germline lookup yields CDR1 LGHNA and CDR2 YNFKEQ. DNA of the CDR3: TGTGCCAGCAGCCAAGGGACTAGCGGGAGGTACAATGAGCAGTTCTTC. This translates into CASSQGTSGRYNEQFF.

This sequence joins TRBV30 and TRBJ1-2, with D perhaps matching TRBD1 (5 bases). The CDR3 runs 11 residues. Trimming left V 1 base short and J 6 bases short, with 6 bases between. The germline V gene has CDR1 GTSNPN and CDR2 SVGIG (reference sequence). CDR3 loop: CAWSEGDGYTF. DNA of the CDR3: TGTGCCTGGAGTGAAGGGGATGGCTACACCTTC.

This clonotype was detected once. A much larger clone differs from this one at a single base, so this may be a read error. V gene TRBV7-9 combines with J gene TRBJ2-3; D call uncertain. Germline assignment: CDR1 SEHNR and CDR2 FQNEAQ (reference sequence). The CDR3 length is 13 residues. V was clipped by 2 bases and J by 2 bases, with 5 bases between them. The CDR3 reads CASSLWATDTQYF. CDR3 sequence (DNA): TGTGCCAGCAGCTTATGGGCCACAGATACGCAGTATTTT.

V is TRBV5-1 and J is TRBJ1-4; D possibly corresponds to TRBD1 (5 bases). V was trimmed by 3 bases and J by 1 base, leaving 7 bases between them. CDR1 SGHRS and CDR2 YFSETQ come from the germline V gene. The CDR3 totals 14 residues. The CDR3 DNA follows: TGCGCCAGCAGCTGGGGGGGAACTAATGAAAAACTGTTTTTT. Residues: CASSWGGTNEKLFF.

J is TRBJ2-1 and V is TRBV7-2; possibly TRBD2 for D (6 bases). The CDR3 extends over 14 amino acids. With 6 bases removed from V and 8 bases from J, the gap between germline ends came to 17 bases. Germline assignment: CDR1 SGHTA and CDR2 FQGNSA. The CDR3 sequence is CASRDYGSMDEQFF. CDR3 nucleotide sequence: TGTGCCAGCAGGGATTACGGGAGTATGGATGAGCAGTTCTTC.

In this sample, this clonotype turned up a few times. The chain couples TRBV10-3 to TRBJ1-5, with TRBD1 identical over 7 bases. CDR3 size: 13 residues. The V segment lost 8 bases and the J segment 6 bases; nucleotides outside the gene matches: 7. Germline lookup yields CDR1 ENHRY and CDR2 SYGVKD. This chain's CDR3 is CAIQEDRVQPQHF. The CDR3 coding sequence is TGTGCCATCCAGGAAGACAGGGTTCAGCCCCAGCATTTT.

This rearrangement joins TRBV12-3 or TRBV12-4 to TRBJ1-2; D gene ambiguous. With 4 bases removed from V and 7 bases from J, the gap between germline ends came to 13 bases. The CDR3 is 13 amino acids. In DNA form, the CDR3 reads TGTGCCAGCAGTTATCAAGAAGGGAGTGGCTACACCTTC. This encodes CASSYQEGSGYTF.

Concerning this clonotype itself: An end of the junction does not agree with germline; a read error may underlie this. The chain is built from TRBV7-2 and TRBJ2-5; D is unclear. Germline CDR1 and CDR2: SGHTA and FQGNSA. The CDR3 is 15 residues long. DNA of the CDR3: TGTGCCAGCAGCTCCCCTGGGGAATCACATGAGACCCACTACTTC. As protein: CASSSPGESHETHYF.

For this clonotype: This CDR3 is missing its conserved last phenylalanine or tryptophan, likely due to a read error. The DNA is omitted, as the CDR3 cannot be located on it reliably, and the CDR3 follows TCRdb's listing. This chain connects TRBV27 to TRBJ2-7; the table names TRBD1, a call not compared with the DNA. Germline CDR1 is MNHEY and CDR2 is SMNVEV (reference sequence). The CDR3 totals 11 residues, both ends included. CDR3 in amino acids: CASSTQDRAPT.

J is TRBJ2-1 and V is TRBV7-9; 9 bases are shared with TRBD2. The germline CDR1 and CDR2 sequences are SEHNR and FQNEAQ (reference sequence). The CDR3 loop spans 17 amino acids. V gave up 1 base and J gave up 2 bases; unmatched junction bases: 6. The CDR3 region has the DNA TGTGCCAGCAGCTTAGTGCAACGCGGGAGGGCCTACAATGAGCAGTTCTTC. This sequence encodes CASSLVQRGRAYNEQFF. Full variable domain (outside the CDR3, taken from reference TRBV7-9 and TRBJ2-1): DTGVSQNPRHKITKRGQNVTFRCDPISEHNRLYWYRQTLGQGPEFLTYFQNEAQLEKSRLLSDRFSAERPKGSFSTLEIQRTEQGDSAMYLCASSLVQRGRAYNEQFFGPGTRLTVL.

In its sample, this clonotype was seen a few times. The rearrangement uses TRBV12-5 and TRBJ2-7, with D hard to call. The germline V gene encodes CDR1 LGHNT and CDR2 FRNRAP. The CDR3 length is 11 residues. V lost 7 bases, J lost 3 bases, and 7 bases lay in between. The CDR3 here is CASVGFYEQYF. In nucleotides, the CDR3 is TGTGCTAGTGTTGGGTTCTACGAGCAGTACTTC.

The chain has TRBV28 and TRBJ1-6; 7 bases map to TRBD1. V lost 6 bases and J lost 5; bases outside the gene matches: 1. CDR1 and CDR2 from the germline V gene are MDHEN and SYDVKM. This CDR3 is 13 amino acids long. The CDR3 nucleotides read TGTGCCAGCAGAGGGACAGATAATTCACCCCTCCACTTT. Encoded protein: CASRGTDNSPLHF. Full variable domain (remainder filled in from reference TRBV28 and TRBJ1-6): DVKVTQSSRYLVKRTGEKVFLECVQDMDHENMFWYRQDPGLGLRLIYFSYDVKMKEKGDIPEGYSVSREKKERFSLILESASTNQTSMYLCASRGTDNSPLHFGNGTRLTVT.

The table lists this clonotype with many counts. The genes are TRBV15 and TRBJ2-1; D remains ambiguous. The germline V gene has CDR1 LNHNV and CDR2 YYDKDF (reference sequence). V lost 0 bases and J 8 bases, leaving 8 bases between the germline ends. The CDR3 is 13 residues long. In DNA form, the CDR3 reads TGTGCCACCAGCAGAGATAAGGGTTATGAGCAGTTCTTC. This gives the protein CATSRDKGYEQFF. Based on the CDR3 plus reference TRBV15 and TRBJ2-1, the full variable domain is DAMVIQNPRYQVTQFGKPVTLSCSQTLNHNVMYWYQQKSSQAPKLLFHYYDKDFNNEADTPDNFQSRRPNTSFCFLDIRSPGLGDTAMYLCATSRDKGYEQFFGPGTRLTVL.

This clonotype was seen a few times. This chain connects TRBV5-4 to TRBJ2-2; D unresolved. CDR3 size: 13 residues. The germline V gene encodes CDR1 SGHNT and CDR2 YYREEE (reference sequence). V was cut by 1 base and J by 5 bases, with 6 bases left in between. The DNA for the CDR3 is TGTGCCAGCAGCTTGCCAGCAACCGGGGAGCTGTTTTTT. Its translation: CASSLPATGELFF.

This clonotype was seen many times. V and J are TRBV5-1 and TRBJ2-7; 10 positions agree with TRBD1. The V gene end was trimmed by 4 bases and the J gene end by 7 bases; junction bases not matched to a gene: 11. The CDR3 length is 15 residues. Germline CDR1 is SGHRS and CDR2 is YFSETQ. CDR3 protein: CASSPGRDRGREQYF. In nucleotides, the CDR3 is TGCGCCAGCAGCCCTGGCCGGGACAGGGGTCGGGAGCAGTACTTC.

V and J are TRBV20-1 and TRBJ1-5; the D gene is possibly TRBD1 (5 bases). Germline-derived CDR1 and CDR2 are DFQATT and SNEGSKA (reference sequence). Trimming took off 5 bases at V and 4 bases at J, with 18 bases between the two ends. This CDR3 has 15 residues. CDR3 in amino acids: CSAPSGVHGNQPQHF. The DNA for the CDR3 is TGCAGTGCTCCCTCGGGGGTACACGGGAATCAGCCCCAGCATTTT.

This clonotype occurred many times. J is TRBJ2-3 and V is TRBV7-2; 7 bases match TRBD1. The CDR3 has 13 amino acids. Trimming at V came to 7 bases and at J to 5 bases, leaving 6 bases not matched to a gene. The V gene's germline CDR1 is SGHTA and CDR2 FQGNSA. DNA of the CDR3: TGTGCCAGCAACACAGGGGTAGTAGATACGCAGTATTTT. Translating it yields CASNTGVVDTQYF.

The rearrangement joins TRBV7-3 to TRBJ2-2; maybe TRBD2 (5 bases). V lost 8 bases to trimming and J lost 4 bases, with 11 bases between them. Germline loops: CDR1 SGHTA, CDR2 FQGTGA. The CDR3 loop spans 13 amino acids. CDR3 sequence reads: CASSKGVTGELFF. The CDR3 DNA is TGTGCCAGCTCGAAGGGAGTCACCGGGGAGCTGTTTTTT.

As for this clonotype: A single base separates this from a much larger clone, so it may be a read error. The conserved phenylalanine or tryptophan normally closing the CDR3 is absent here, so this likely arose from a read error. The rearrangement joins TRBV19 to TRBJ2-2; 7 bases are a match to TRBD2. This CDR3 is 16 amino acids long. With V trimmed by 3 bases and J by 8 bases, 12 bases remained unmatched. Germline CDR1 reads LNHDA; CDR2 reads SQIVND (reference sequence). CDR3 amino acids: CASSMSETSLRGELFY. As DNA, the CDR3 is TGTGCCAGTAGTATGAGCGAGACTAGCCTACGGGGGGAGCTGTTTTAT.

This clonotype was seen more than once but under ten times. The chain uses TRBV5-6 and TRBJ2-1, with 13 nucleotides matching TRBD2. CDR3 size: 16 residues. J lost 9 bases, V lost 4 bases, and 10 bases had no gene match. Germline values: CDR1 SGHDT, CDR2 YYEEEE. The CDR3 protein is CASSQRTSGRAAEQFF. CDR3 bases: TGTGCCAGCAGCCAACGAACTAGCGGGAGGGCCGCTGAGCAGTTCTTC.

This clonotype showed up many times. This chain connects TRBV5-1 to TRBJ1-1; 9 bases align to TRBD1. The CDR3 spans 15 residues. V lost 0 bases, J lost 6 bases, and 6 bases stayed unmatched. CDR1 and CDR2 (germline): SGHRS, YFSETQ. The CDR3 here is CASSLVGTGSSEAFF. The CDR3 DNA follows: TGCGCCAGCAGCTTGGTGGGGACAGGGTCATCTGAAGCTTTCTTT. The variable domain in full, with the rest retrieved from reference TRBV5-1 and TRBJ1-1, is KAGVTQTPRYLIKTRGQQVTLSCSPISGHRSVSWYQQTPGQGLQFLFEYFSETQRNKGNFPGRFSGRQFSNSRSEMNVSTLELGDSALYLCASSLVGTGSSEAFFGQGTRLTVV.

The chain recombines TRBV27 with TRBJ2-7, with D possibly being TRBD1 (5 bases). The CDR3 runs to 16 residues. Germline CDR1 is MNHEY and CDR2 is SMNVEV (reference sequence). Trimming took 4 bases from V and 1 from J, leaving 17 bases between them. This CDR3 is CASSSRQPIFSYEQYF. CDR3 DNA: TGTGCCAGCAGTTCCAGACAGCCCATCTTTTCCTACGAGCAGTACTTC.

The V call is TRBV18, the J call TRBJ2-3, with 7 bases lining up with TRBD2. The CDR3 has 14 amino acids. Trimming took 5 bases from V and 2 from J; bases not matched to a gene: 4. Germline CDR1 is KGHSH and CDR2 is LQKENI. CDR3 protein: CASSSLAVTDTQYF. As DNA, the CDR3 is TGTGCCAGCTCATCTCTAGCGGTCACAGATACGCAGTATTTT. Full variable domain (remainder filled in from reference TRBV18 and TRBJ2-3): NAGVMQNPRHLVRRRGQEARLRCSPMKGHSHVYWYRQLPEEGLKFMVYLQKENIIDESGMPKERFSAEFPKEGPSILRIQQVVRGDSAAYFCASSSLAVTDTQYFGPGTRLTVL.

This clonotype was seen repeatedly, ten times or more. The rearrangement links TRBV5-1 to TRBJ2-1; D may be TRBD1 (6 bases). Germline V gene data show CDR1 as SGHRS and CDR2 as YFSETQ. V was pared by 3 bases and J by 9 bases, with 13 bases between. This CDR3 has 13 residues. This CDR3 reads CASSSALGGEQFF. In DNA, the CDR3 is TGCGCCAGCAGCTCGGCACTAGGGGGTGAGCAGTTCTTC.

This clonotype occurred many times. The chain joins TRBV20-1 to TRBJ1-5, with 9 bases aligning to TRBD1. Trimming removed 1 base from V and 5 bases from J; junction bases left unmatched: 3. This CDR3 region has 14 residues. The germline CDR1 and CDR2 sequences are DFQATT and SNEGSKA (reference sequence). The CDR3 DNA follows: TGCAGTGCTAGAGGTGACAGGGGGGATCAGCCCCAGCATTTT. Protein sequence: CSARGDRGDQPQHF.

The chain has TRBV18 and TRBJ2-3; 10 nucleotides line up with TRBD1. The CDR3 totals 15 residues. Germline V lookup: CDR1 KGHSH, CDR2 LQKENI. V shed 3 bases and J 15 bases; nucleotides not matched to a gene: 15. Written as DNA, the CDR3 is TGTGCCAGCTCACCTGGACAGGGGGACTACGGCCCGAGCTATTTT. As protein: CASSPGQGDYGPSYF.

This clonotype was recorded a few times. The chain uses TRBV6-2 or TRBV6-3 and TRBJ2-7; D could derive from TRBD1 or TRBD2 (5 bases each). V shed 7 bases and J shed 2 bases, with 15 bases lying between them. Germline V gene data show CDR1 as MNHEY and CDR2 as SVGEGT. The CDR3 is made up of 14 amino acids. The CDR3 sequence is CASIYGAQTYEQYF. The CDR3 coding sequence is TGTGCCAGCATCTACGGGGCGCAAACCTACGAGCAGTACTTC.